This is a list of T cell receptor beta chains from one sample in a study of blood T cell repertoires in COVID-19. Profiled with immunoSEQ multiplex PCR; TCRdb holds only in-frame clones, not every one. The table has fewer than 350,000 clones, 85% seen once; the top ten hold 2% to 3%. Input material: PBMCs or T cells enriched from blood (not recorded which). Receptor source: a woman between 50 and 59 years old who had recovered from COVID-19. Both conserved end residues are part of each CDR3. The D gene is left open where the match is weak. Not every row has a clone size; where given, it reads once, few, many or a size class.

J gene: TRBJ2-3; V gene: TRBV14; clone size: NA; D gene: TRBD2; CDR3 DNA: TGTGCCAGCAGCCCCTACGAGGCACTAGCGGGCAGAGCAGATACGCAGTATTTT; CDR3 protein: CASSPYEALAGRADTQYF
J gene: TRBJ1-4; V gene: TRBV18; clone size: NA; D gene: NA; CDR3 DNA: TGTGCCAGCTCACCAACAGCCCCTGCAACTAATGAAAAACTGTTTTTT; CDR3 protein: CASSPTAPATNEKLFF
J gene: TRBJ1-2; V gene: TRBV7-2; clone size: NA; D gene: NA; CDR3 DNA: TGTGCCAGCAGCTTAGACAGAAACCCCACTGGCTACACCTTC; CDR3 protein: CASSLDRNPTGYTF
J gene: TRBJ1-5; V gene: TRBV4-3; clone size: NA; D gene: NA; CDR3 DNA: TGCGCCAGCAGCCAAGACGGGGGGCCGCAGCCCCAGCATTTT; CDR3 protein: CASSQDGGPQPQHF
J gene: TRBJ1-5; V gene: TRBV19; clone size: NA; D gene: NA; CDR3 DNA: TGTGCCAGTACCGCTCCGGGGGGGAATCAGCCCCAGCATTTT; CDR3 protein: CASTAPGGNQPQHF
J gene: TRBJ2-4; V gene: TRBV29-1; clone size: NA; D gene: NA; CDR3 DNA: TGCAGCGTCGGCGGGGCTTCGAGTGACATTCAGTACTTC; CDR3 protein: CSVGGASSDIQYF
J gene: TRBJ2-2; V gene: TRBV30; clone size: once; D gene: TRBD2; CDR3 DNA: TGTGCCTGGACTAGGGGACTAGCGGCCGGGGAGCTGTTTTTT; CDR3 protein: CAWTRGLAAGELFF
J gene: TRBJ2-1; V gene: TRBV19; clone size: NA; D gene: TRBD1; CDR3 DNA: TGTGCCAGTAGTAAGGGACAGGGATTCAATGAGCAGTTCTTC; CDR3 protein: CASSKGQGFNEQFF
J gene: TRBJ2-7; V gene: TRBV28; clone size: NA; D gene: NA; CDR3 DNA: TGTGCCAGCAGCGGCTGGAGATCCTACTACGAGCAGTACTTC; CDR3 protein: CASSGWRSYYEQYF
J gene: TRBJ1-6; V gene: TRBV23-1; clone size: NA; D gene: TRBD1; CDR3 DNA: TGCGCCAGCAGTGACGGGACAGGGTTCTTCTATAATTCACCCCTCCACTTT; CDR3 protein: CASSDGTGFFYNSPLHF
J gene: TRBJ1-1; V gene: TRBV25-1; clone size: few; D gene: NA; CDR3 DNA: TGTGCCAGCAGTGAGAAACAGGGTCTTGAAGCTTTCTTT; CDR3 protein: CASSEKQGLEAFF
J gene: TRBJ1-1; V gene: TRBV30; clone size: NA; D gene: TRBD1; CDR3 DNA: TGTGCCTGGAGTGGACAGGGAAACACTGAAGCTTTCTTT; CDR3 protein: CAWSGQGNTEAFF
J gene: TRBJ2-2; V gene: TRBV16; clone size: NA; D gene: TRBD1; CDR3 DNA: TGTGCCAGCAGCCGGGACAGGGGGACCGGGGAGCTGTTTTTT; CDR3 protein: CASSRDRGTGELFF